This TCR beta chain was documented in a study of T-cell reconstitution after alpha-beta-depleted transplantation in children (dated by TCRdb to about 2016). Looking at the study overall: T-cell immune reconstitution after TCRalphabeta/CD19-depleted allogeneic hematopoietic cell transplantation in children was quantitatively tracked in the study by means of TCR repertoire profiling.

The treatment or condition label corresponds to: allogeneic hematopoietic cell transplantation with graft depleted of TCRalphabeta T cells and CD19 B cells. The children who served as transplant recipients had been given grafts of TCRalphabeta/CD19-depleted allogeneic hematopoietic cells. General findings and caveats noted by the study authors: The frequencies of hyperexpanded clones fell over the following months, and after one year, T-cell counts and TCRbeta diversity were mostly attributed to newly produced T cells. The apparently early recovery of alphabetaT-cell counts about two months after transplant reportedly depended on only several hundred rapidly expanded clones that came from non-depleted graft cells. In some patients, high TCRbeta diversity at day 60 was attributed to recipient T cells and intrathymic progenitors that had survived conditioning.

V gives up 0 bases and J gives up 2 bases, and the segment between their germline ends measures 8 bases. The germline V gene specifies MNHEY as CDR1 and SVGAGI as CDR2. Including the terminal cysteine and valine, the CDR3 comprises 14 residues. The read is trimmed to its CDR3 DNA, 42 bases read in frame from base 1. Comment on this clonotype: What antigen it recognizes has not been identified. It has no much larger one-base neighbor in the sample; base qualities were not kept.

The library came from PCR. Sequencing relied on an Illumina HiSeq 2500. TCR library preparation used molecular barcoding, with unique molecular identifiers applied to normalize quantification of the TCRbeta repertoire. TCRdb applied fastp at Q25 and MiXCR to the public reads, then kept only in-frame beta chains. One record per CDR3 amino acid sequence lists the most common genes and DNA. The sample contains around 580,000 distinct CDR3 sequences, more than 20% of them found a single time. The ten most abundant clones make up 12% to 15% of the sample. The receptor chain draws on TRBV6-5 and TRBJ2-7; the D gene assignment is ambiguous. The sample in question was PBMCs, mostly from graft donor cells, obtained 360 days after TCRalphabeta/CD19-depleted stem cell transplant. This receptor was obtained from a boy under two years old who had a stem cell transplant for acute myeloid leukemia, so the T cells may come from the graft donor. DNA sequence: TGTGCCAGCAGTTACTCGCAGGTCACCTACGAGCAGTACGTC. This codes for CASSYSQVTYEQYV.